The rows below give T cell receptor beta chains drawn from one sample of a study of T cells in Graves' hyperthyroidism and ophthalmopathy. Using its own MiXCR run on the multiplex PCR reads, TCRdb lists one record per CDR3 protein. Seen here are approximately 600,000 distinct CDR3 sequences, roughly 13% observed once, and the top ten hold 5% to 7%. Material for sequencing was blood. The receptors come from a woman aged 25 to 45 with Graves' hyperthyroidism that later progressed to Graves' ophthalmopathy. CDR3s include the opening cysteine and the closing phenylalanine or tryptophan. Fields, in order: D gene, clone size, V gene, J gene, CDR3 length, CDR3 DNA, CDR3 protein. A D gene is named only where the DNA matches it firmly. Size tells how often a clone was seen (once, few, many) or the class of an expanded clone, and some rows leave it out.

.,many,TRBV19,TRBJ2-7,14,TGTGCCAGTAGTATCTCCGGGGGTGCCTACGAGCAGTACTTC,CASSISGGAYEQYF
.,many,TRBV6-2/TRBV6-3,TRBJ2-2,13,TGTGCCAGCATAAGTCGGTTCGCCGGGGAGCTGTTTTTT,CASISRFAGELFF
TRBD1,many,TRBV18,TRBJ1-2,15,TGTGCCAGCTCACCAGAACAGGGGGCAAACTATGGCTACACCTTC,CASSPEQGANYGYTF
.,many,TRBV20-1,TRBJ2-3,13,TGCAGTGCTGGCCCCCAGAGGACAGATACGCAGTATTTT,CSAGPQRTDTQYF
TRBD2,many,TRBV20-1,TRBJ2-7,14,TGCAGTGCCTCCAAACTAGCGGATTCCTACGAGCAGTACTTC,CSASKLADSYEQYF
TRBD1,many,TRBV5-1,TRBJ2-5,15,TGCGCCAGCAGCTTGCCGGGACAGAAACAAGAGACCCAGTACTTC,CASSLPGQKQETQYF
.,many,TRBV2,TRBJ2-5,15,TGTGCCAGCAGCCTCGATGGGCAGGGTGGAGAGACCCAGTACTTC,CASSLDGQGGETQYF
.,.,TRBV28,TRBJ2-7,11,TGTGCCACCAATGCCTCCTACGAGCAGTACTTC,CATNASYEQYF
TRBD2,many,TRBV7-2,TRBJ2-5,13,TGTGCCAGCAGTTTAGCGGGAGGGGAGACCCAGTACTTC,CASSLAGGETQYF
TRBD1,many,TRBV12-3/TRBV12-4,TRBJ2-7,15,TGTGCCAGCAGTGTCGGGACAGGGGACGACTACGAGCAGTACTTC,CASSVGTGDDYEQYF
TRBD1,many,TRBV27,TRBJ1-4,18,TGTGCCAGCAGTTTACTCGGGACAGGGGTTCGCATAGGTGAAAAACTGTTTTTT,CASSLLGTGVRIGEKLFF
TRBD2,.,TRBV19,TRBJ2-1,15,TGTGCCAGTAGTTTGAGCGGGAACCCCTACAATGAGCAGTTCTTC,CASSLSGNPYNEQFF
TRBD2,many,TRBV20-1,TRBJ2-1,15,TGCAGTGCTAGAATCGCGGGAGGACTCTACAATGAGCAGTTCTTC,CSARIAGGLYNEQFF
TRBD1,many,TRBV11-2,TRBJ2-7,19,TGTGCCAGCAGCTTAGATTCGCGGACAGGGGTAGGTCTAGTCTACGAGCAGTACTTC,CASSLDSRTGVGLVYEQYF
.,few,TRBV13,TRBJ2-7,16,TGTGCCAGCAGTTCCCCGCATAGCGGATCCCTCGGGGAGCAGTACTTC,CASSSPHSGSLGEQYF
TRBD2,many,TRBV11-2,TRBJ2-1,16,TGTGCCAGCAGTTCCGTCGGGGGGGGCTCCTACAATGAGCAGTTCTTC,CASSSVGGGSYNEQFF
.,many,TRBV20-1,TRBJ2-7,16,TGCAGTGCTAGATCCCTAAGACAGCCAGAATCCTACGAGCAGTACTTC,CSARSLRQPESYEQYF
TRBD2,many,TRBV20-1,TRBJ2-1,16,TGCAGCGCTACCCCCCTTAGCGGGAGGGCCGAATATGAGCAGTTCTTC,CSATPLSGRAEYEQFF
TRBD1,.,TRBV14,TRBJ1-2,14,TGTGCCAGCAGCCCACAGGGGGCGGGGTCCAGCTACACCTTC,CASSPQGAGSSYTF
TRBD2,few,TRBV18,TRBJ2-7,15,TGTGCCAGCTCGCGCGGGACTAGCCGCTCCTACGAGCAGTACTTC,CASSRGTSRSYEQYF
.,.,TRBV11-3,TRBJ1-1,14,TGTGCCAGCAGCACCGGGGATCCCCGACCTGAAGCTTTCTTT,CASSTGDPRPEAFF
TRBD1,few,TRBV18,TRBJ1-5,14,TGTGCCAGCTCACCCTCAGGGGGCAGGCAGCCCCAGCATTTT,CASSPSGGRQPQHF
TRBD1,many,TRBV29-1,TRBJ2-3,15,TGCAGCGTAGTGGACAGGGGGGATCTCACAGATACGCAGTATTTT,CSVVDRGDLTDTQYF
.,few,TRBV4-1,TRBJ1-1,17,TGCGCCAGCAGCCAAGATAGGCGGGTCCGGAGTACCACTGAAGCTTTCTTT,CASSQDRRVRSTTEAFF
.,.,TRBV19,TRBJ2-1,16,TGTGCCAGTAGTAAGGGGTTCCCAGGAGGCTACAATGAGCAGTTCTTC,CASSKGFPGGYNEQFF
TRBD1,many,TRBV19,TRBJ2-5,17,TGTGCCAGTAGTATAGATCGAGGGGGCGCGTTCCAAGAGACCCAGTACTTC,CASSIDRGGAFQETQYF
TRBD2,many,TRBV6-1,TRBJ2-7,14,TGTGCCAGCAGTCTAGCGGGGGGGGAATACGAGCAGTACTTC,CASSLAGGEYEQYF
TRBD1,many,TRBV11-2,TRBJ2-1,14,TGTGCCAGTAAACAGGGGCAGGCATCGGGGGAGCAGTTCTTC,CASKQGQASGEQFF
.,many,TRBV27,TRBJ2-7,13,TGTGCCAGCAGTTGGGACGGGGTCTACGAGCAGTACTTC,CASSWDGVYEQYF
TRBD1,.,TRBV29-1,TRBJ2-7,11,TGCAGCGGCAGGACAGGCTACGAGCAGTACTTC,CSGRTGYEQYF
.,many,TRBV3-1,TRBJ2-7,15,TGTGCCAGCAGCCAAGATAGGACCCCAGGATACGAGCAGTACTTC,CASSQDRTPGYEQYF
TRBD1,many,TRBV7-9,TRBJ1-1,13,TGTGCCAGCAGAGGACAGGGTGGCACTGAAGCTTTCTTT,CASRGQGGTEAFF
TRBD2,.,TRBV10-3,TRBJ2-1,13,TGTGCCATCGGTGGGGGACTAGACAATGAGCAGTCCTTC,CAIGGGLDNEQSF
.,many,TRBV6-1,TRBJ2-1,16,TGTGCCAGCAGTGAATTCAGGGGAGGTCCTATCCCTGAGCAGTTCTTC,CASSEFRGGPIPEQFF
.,many,TRBV24-1,TRBJ2-3,15,TGTGCCACCAGCCTAGACAGAAGGAGCACAGATACGCAGTATTTT,CATSLDRRSTDTQYF
TRBD1,many,TRBV19,TRBJ1-6,14,TGTGCCAGTTCAAGGCGAGACAGGGACTCACCCCTCCACTTT,CASSRRDRDSPLHF
.,few,TRBV20-1,TRBJ1-1,14,TGCAGTGCTTCACCCCGACAGGCCTACACTGAAGCTTTCTTT,CSASPRQAYTEAFF
.,many,TRBV11-2,TRBJ1-2,14,TGTGCCAGCAGCTTAGGACCTACCTATGGCCGCTACACCTTC,CASSLGPTYGRYTF
.,many,TRBV14,TRBJ1-1,14,TGTGCCAGCAGCCAGACACCCATGAACACTGAAGCTTTCTTT,CASSQTPMNTEAFF
TRBD1,many,TRBV10-3,TRBJ1-2,14,TGTGCCATCAGCCCGACAGGGGACGACTATGGCTACACCTTC,CAISPTGDDYGYTF
.,few,TRBV27,TRBJ1-1,14,.,CASSSSGTNTEAFF
TRBD2,few,TRBV6-1,TRBJ2-1,15,TGTGCCAGCAGGGCTGGACTAGCGGGGAACAATGAGCAGTTCTTC,CASRAGLAGNNEQFF